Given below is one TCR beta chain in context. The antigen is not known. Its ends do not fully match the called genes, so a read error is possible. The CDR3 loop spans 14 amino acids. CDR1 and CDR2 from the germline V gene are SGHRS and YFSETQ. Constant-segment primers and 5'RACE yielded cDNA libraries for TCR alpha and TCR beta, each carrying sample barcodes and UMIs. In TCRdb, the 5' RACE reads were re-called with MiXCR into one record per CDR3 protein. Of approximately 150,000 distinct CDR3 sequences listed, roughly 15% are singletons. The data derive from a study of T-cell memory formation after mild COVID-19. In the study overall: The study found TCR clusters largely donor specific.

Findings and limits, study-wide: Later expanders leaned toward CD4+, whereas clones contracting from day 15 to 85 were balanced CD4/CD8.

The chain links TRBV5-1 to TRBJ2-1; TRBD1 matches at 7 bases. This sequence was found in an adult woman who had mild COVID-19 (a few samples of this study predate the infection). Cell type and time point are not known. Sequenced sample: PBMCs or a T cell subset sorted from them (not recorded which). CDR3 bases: TGCGCCAGCAGTACAGGGGATTATTACAATGAGCAGATCTTC. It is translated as CASSTGDYYNEQIF.